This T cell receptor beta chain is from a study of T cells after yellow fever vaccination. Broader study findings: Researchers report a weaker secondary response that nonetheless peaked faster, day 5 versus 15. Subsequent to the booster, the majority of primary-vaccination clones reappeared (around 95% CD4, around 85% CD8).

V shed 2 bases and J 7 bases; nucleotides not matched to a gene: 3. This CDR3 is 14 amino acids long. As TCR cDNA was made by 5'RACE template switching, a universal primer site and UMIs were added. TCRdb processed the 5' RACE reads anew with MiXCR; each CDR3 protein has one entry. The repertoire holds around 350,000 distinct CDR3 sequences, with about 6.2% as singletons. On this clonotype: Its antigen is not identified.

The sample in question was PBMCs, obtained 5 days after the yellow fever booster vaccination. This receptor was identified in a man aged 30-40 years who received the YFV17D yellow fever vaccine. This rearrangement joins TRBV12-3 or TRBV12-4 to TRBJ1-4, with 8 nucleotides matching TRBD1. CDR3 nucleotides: TGTGCCAGCAGTTTACAGGGGGCGAGTGAAAAACTGTTTTTT. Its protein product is CASSLQGASEKLFF.